This TCR beta chain was captured by sequencing in a study of T-cell reconstitution after alpha-beta-depleted transplantation in children. The TCRbeta library incorporated unique molecular identifiers. TCRdb redid the calling of the PCR reads with MiXCR, one entry per CDR3 protein. This sample has approximately 980,000 distinct CDR3 sequences, with 25% to 30% found just once. This clonotype occurred a few times. What it binds is unknown. In germline, CDR1 is SGDLS, CDR2 YYNGEE. V dropped 3 bases and J dropped 10; count of bases not matched to a gene: 3. The CDR3 length is 11 residues. Whole-study findings and limits: T cells produced anew were the main source of T-cell counts and diversity one year after transplant. The high TCRbeta diversity at day 60 in some patients came from surviving recipient T cells and thymic progenitors. Several hundred expanded graft clones reportedly supplied alpha-beta T cells about two months after transplant.

The chain links TRBV9 to TRBJ1-2, with TRBD1 matching over 7 bases. The sequence came from a boy in the first two years of life who had a stem cell transplant for SCID, so the T cells may come from the graft donor. The source was PBMCs, mostly from graft donor cells, collected 360 days after TCRalphabeta/CD19-depleted stem cell transplant. The CDR3 sequence: CASSDRGAYTF. The CDR3 nucleotides read TGTGCCAGCAGCGACAGGGGCGCCTACACCTTC. Drawing the rest from reference TRBV9 and TRBJ1-2, the complete variable domain is DSGVTQTPKHLITATGQRVTLRCSPRSGDLSVYWYQQSLDQGLQFLIQYYNGEERAKGNILERFSAQQFPDLHSELNLSSLELGDSALYFCASSDRGAYTFGSGTRLTVV.